The entry below gives a single TCR beta chain sequence along with its context. Its antigen remains unknown. The data derive from a study of graft-versus-host responses after intestinal transplantation. Study-level information: Uniformly, recipients were administered anti-thymocyte globulin induction with subsequent tacrolimus and steroids for about 3 years.

The CDR3 length is 15 residues. From germline, CDR1 is SGDLS and CDR2 YYNGEE. Trimming cost V 0 bases and J 2 bases, with 12 bases left between them. Study results and limitations: Subjects displaying graft-donor T cell macrochimerism possessed elevated graft-versus-host to host-versus-graft clonal ratios inside allografts. Among circulating GvH clones, peak levels were associated with early post-transplant declines in HvG clones. GvH clones detected in recipient marrow included some appearing first in ileum or blood.

The method was immunoSEQ multiplex PCR; TCRdb's version includes in-frame clones alone and lacks a portion of them. The table shows more than 40,000 clones, with approximately 96% occurring only once. The chain couples TRBV9 to TRBJ2-7; possible D gene TRBD1, 6 bases. The source material was unstimulated CD8+ T cells sorted from spleen or lymph node cells, sampled before transplant. This clonotype was obtained from a human donor who was the organ donor for an intestinal transplant. DNA for the CDR3: TGTGCCAGCAGCGTAGCTGAACAGGGTCCCTACGAGCAGTACTTC. Translated, it gives CASSVAEQGPYEQYF.